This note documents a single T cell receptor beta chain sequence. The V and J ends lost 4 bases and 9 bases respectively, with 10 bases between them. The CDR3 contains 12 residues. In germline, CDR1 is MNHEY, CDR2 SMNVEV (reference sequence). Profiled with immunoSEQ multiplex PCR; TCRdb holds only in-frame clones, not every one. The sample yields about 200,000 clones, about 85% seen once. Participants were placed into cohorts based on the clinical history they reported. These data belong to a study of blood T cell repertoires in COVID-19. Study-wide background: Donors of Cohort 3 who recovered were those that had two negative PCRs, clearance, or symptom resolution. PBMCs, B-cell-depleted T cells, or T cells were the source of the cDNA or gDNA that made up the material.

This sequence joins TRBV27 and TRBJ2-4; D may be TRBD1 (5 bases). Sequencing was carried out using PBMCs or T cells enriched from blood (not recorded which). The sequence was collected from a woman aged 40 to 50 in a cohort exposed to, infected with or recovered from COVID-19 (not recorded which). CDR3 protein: CASSSGFGIQYF. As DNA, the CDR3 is TGTGCCAGCAGTTCAGGGTTTGGCATTCAGTACTTC.